The 21 T cell receptor beta chains below were found in one sample sequenced in a study of tumor-infiltrating lymphocytes in primary liver carcinoma. Constant-region priming of approximately 0.55 ug total RNA yielded TCR beta cDNA. Generation of the TCR beta libraries relied on three nested multiplex PCR rounds using slightly modified ARM-PCR. TRBV1-TRBV30 forward and Cbeta reverse primers drove the first two approximately 10-cycle rounds. TCRdb processed the multiplex PCR reads anew with MiXCR; each CDR3 protein has one entry. The sample contains 310,000 or so distinct CDR3 sequences, 45% to 70% of which appear only once. Unsorted whole blood supplied the blood RNA, and germline DNA was isolated too. Sequenced input: peripheral blood. These receptors all come from a woman aged 25 to 45 with primary liver carcinoma and hepatitis B virus infection.

For this clonotype: A much bigger clone sits one base away, suggesting this may be a read error. CDR3 DNA sequence: TGTGCCAGCAGTACGACCTACGAGCAGTGCTTC. The encoded protein is CASSTTYEQCF. This sequence joins TRBV6-2 or TRBV6-3 and TRBJ2-7; D is uncertain. The CDR3 loop spans 11 amino acids. Germline V gene lookup returns CDR1 MNHEY and CDR2 SVGEGT.

Concerning this clonotype: Being one base from a much bigger clone, this may be a read error. The chain links TRBV4-1 to TRBJ1-1; D uncertain. The CDR3 consists of 14 residues. CDR1 is MGHRA, CDR2 YSYEKL, per germline. This CDR3 is CAGRKARTGTEAFF. CDR3 in DNA: TGCGCCGGCAGGAAAGCCCGGACGGGAACTGAAGCTTTCTTT.

The sample holds a few counts of this clonotype. A much bigger clone sits one base away, suggesting this may be a read error. The chain uses TRBV12-3 or TRBV12-4 and TRBJ1-5, with unresolved D. With 3 bases removed from V and 7 bases from J, the gap between germline ends came to 16 bases. The CDR3 is 15 amino acids. The CDR3 coding sequence is TGTGCCAGCAGTTTTCGATCACCCGAACCCCAGCCCCAGCATTTT. Protein: CASSFRSPEPQPQHF.

The J gene is TRBJ1-5, the V gene TRBV28; the D gene is possibly TRBD1 (5 bases). CDR1 MDHEN and CDR2 SYDVKM come from the germline V gene. The V end lost 7 bases, the J end lost 4 bases, and 17 bases lay between the germline ends. This CDR3 has 15 amino acids. The CDR3: CASTLGGGGNQPQHF. CDR3 DNA sequence: TGTGCCAGCACCTTAGGAGGTGGGGGGAATCAGCCCCAGCATTTT.

This clonotype was detected many times. V is TRBV11-2 and J is TRBJ2-3; the D gene is possibly TRBD2 (5 bases). Germline lookup yields CDR1 SGHAT and CDR2 FQNNGV. Trimming stripped 4 bases from V and 0 bases from J, with 17 bases between. The CDR3 spans 17 residues. The CDR3: CASSSPDLPPSTDTQYF. CDR3 bases: TGTGCCAGCAGCTCCCCGGACTTACCCCCTAGCACAGATACGCAGTATTTT.

Remarks on this clonotype: The junction departs from germline at one end; a sequencing error may be responsible. The chain uses TRBV11-2 and TRBJ2-7; D gene ambiguous. The CDR3 is 12 amino acids. Germline CDR1 reads SGHAT; CDR2 reads FQNNGV. As DNA, the CDR3 is TGTACCAGCAGCTGGACGATCTACGAGCAGTACTTC. It encodes CTSSWTIYEQYF.

This clonotype was seen repeatedly, ten times or more. The J gene is TRBJ2-1, the V gene TRBV11-2; D unclear. CDR1 and CDR2 from the germline V gene are SGHAT and FQNNGV. This CDR3 has 15 residues. Trimming removed 0 bases from V and 4 bases from J, with 10 bases in between. CDR3 coding DNA: TGTGCCAGCAGCTTAGACCTATCCGGGTACAATGAGCAGTTCTTC. Its translation: CASSLDLSGYNEQFF.

A word on this clonotype: A much bigger clone sits one base away, suggesting this may be a read error. V and J are TRBV29-1 and TRBJ2-1; no firm D call. The CDR3 contains 13 residues. Germline-derived CDR1 and CDR2 are SQVTM and ANQGSEA. CDR3 in DNA: TGCATCGTGGCCGGTGCCTCGATCAATGAGCAGTTCTTC. Amino acids: CIVAGASINEQFF.

This clonotype showed up just a few times. The V call is TRBV28, the J call TRBJ1-2; 7 bases map to TRBD1. J lost 8 bases, V lost 6 bases, and 12 bases had no gene match. The CDR3 totals 14 residues. CDR1 is MDHEN, CDR2 SYDVKM, per germline. The CDR3 DNA sequence: TGTGCCAGCAGCCAAAGACAGGGAGGAGGGGGCTACACCTTC. Protein product: CASSQRQGGGGYTF.

Comment on this clonotype: The junction departs from germline at one end; a sequencing error may be responsible. The CDR3 nucleotides are TGTACCAGCCGCTTAATAGCGGGAGGGGTCACAGATACGCAGTATTTT. It specifies CTSRLIAGGVTDTQYF. The chain joins TRBV11-2 to TRBJ2-3; 11 bases line up with TRBD2. The CDR3 is made up of 16 amino acids. CDR1 and CDR2 (germline): SGHAT, FQNNGV.

Comments on this clonotype: A much larger clone lies one base from this, so it may be a read error. The chain couples TRBV6-5 to TRBJ2-2, with a weak D call TRBD2 (6 bases). Germline CDR1 MNHEY, CDR2 SVGAGI. The CDR3 is 13 residues long. The CDR3 DNA reads as TGTGCCAGCAGTAAAAATAGCGGCGGGGAGCTGTTATTT. As protein: CASSKNSGGELLF.

This clonotype was seen at least ten times. J is TRBJ2-3 and V is TRBV5-6; D perhaps matches TRBD1 (7 bases). V lost 1 base to trimming and J lost 4 bases, with 10 bases between them. This CDR3 contains 14 residues. CDR1 and CDR2 (germline): SGHDT, YYEEEE. The CDR3 bases are TGTGCCAGCAGCTTGATCAGGGGGGCAGATACGCAGTATTTT. Residues: CASSLIRGADTQYF.

The chain carries TRBV7-9 and TRBJ2-6; possibly TRBD1 for D (5 bases). The V gene's germline CDR1 is SEHNR and CDR2 FQNEAQ (reference sequence). Trimming removed 2 bases at V and 1 base at J, with 6 bases between. There are 15 residues in the CDR3. This chain's CDR3 is CASSLSGSGANVLTF. CDR3 coding DNA: TGTGCCAGCAGCTTATCAGGGTCTGGGGCCAACGTCCTGACTTTC.

This clonotype was detected only once. One end of the junction is discordant with germline, which a read error may explain. CDR3 bases: TGTGCCAGCAGCTTAGCTTATAGCACAGGTACGCAATATTTT. Amino acid sequence: CASSLAYSTGTQYF. The chain carries TRBV11-2 and TRBJ2-3, with D possibly matching TRBD1 (5 bases). The CDR3 totals 14 residues. The germline V gene encodes CDR1 SGHAT and CDR2 FQNNGV.

The J gene is TRBJ1-2, the V gene TRBV10-3; TRBD1 might be the D (5 bases). The germline V and J ends were trimmed by 5 bases and 7 bases, with 14 bases remaining between them. Per the germline V gene, CDR1 is ENHRY and CDR2 is SYGVKD. This CDR3 comprises 13 residues. DNA for the CDR3: TGTGCCATCAGTCGGGACTCGGCGGGTGGCTACACCTTC. Its protein is CAISRDSAGGYTF.

Comments on this clonotype: Since a much larger clone is just one base distant, this may be a read error. In this CDR3 the conserved last residue, phenylalanine or tryptophan, is missing, so a read error is likely. The chain recombines TRBV29-1 with TRBJ2-1; 7 bases agree with TRBD1. The V and J ends lost 8 bases and 2 bases, in that order; junction bases with no gene match: 12. Germline V lookup: CDR1 SQVTM, CDR2 ANQGSEA. This CDR3 comprises 15 residues. CDR3 sequence (DNA): TGCAGCCTAAGATCCCCGGGACAGACCTACAATGAGCAGTTCCTC. Amino acid sequence: CSLRSPGQTYNEQFL.

The chain employs TRBV7-8 and TRBJ2-3; D gene ambiguous. V lost 1 base and J lost 6, with 8 bases in between. The CDR3 loop spans 13 amino acids. Germline-derived CDR1 and CDR2 are SGHVS and FQNEAQ. The DNA of the CDR3 is TGTGCCAGCAGCTTAGGAGCTCCGGATACGCAGTATTTT. Its protein is CASSLGAPDTQYF.

In the case of this clonotype: One end of the junction fails to match germline, which may point to a read error. J is TRBJ2-7 and V is TRBV4-2, with D hard to call. Per the germline V gene, CDR1 is LGHNA and CDR2 is YNFKEQ. The CDR3 extends over 13 amino acids. For the CDR3, the DNA is TGTGTCAGCAGTTTGAAGGGCACCTCGCAGCAGTACTTC. As protein: CVSSLKGTSQQYF.

This clonotype was seen a few times. The chain couples TRBV28 to TRBJ2-7, with unresolved D. The CDR3 is made up of 13 amino acids. V gave up 2 bases and J gave up 7 bases, with 12 bases separating them. Germline V gene sequence: CDR1 MDHEN, CDR2 SYDVKM. The CDR3 is CASSLTGEREQYF. The CDR3, as DNA: TGTGCCAGCAGTTTAACGGGCGAAAGGGAGCAGTACTTC.

In this sample, this clonotype turned up a few times. This chain uses TRBV18 with TRBJ2-1; 9 bases line up with TRBD2. With 4 bases clipped from V and 6 bases from J, the junction kept 7 bases outside the gene matches. Germline V gene lookup returns CDR1 KGHSH and CDR2 LQKENI. This CDR3 spans 15 amino acids. CDR3 DNA sequence: TGTGCCAGCTCACGGCGGGAGGGGACGGGCAATGAGCAGTTCTTC. Its protein is CASSRREGTGNEQFF.

This clonotype occurred once. The chain has TRBV25-1 and TRBJ1-2; D remains ambiguous. Germline V CDR1 and CDR2: MGHDK, SYGVNS. V shed 2 bases and J shed 6 bases, with 4 bases lying between them. CDR3 length: 11 amino acids. CDR3 protein: CASSELDGYTF. CDR3 in DNA: TGTGCCAGCAGTGAACTTGATGGCTACACCTTC.